Below, 9 T cell receptor beta chains from the same sample are listed, as sequenced in a study of post-analysis software for immune sequencing data. Regarding the study as a whole: Among 5 or 6 TRBV segments more frequent in patients than controls were TRBV5-6, TRBV5-1 and TRBV20-1.

The TCR beta cDNA libraries contained unique molecular identifiers. TCRdb analysed the PCR reads with MiXCR anew, one entry per CDR3 protein. The sample shows a few hundred thousand distinct CDR3 sequences, roughly 38% of them seen only once. Their recognized antigens are unknown. The sample consisted of blood. The receptors stem from a girl aged 10-17 years with multiple sclerosis.

The CDR3 is CASSSDSGELFF. The CDR3 DNA is TGTGCCAGCAGCTCGGACAGCGGGGAGCTGTTTTTT. This chain uses TRBV7-3 with TRBJ2-2; TRBD1 is a possible D gene (6 bases). The CDR3 runs to 12 residues. Trimming took off 4 bases at V and 7 bases at J, with 7 bases between the two ends. Germline CDR1 reads SGHTA; CDR2 reads FQGTGA.

The rearrangement links TRBV24-1 to TRBJ1-1; D call uncertain. V lost 7 bases, J lost 2 bases, and 19 bases lay in between. This CDR3 region has 16 residues. Germline CDR1 KGHDR, CDR2 SFDVKD. The CDR3 DNA reads TGTGCCACCAGAGGCAGCGGCGGGCCCGACAACACTGAAGCTTTCTTT. Translated, it gives CATRGSGGPDNTEAFF.

V and J are TRBV27 and TRBJ2-1, with no clear D. Trimming took off 6 bases at V and 2 bases at J, with 8 bases between the two ends. CDR1 is MNHEY and CDR2 is SMNVEV in the germline V gene (reference sequence). CDR3 length equals 13 residues. The CDR3 coding sequence is TGTGCCAGCAGCCCCCAGGCCTACAATGAGCAGTTCTTC. Translation gives CASSPQAYNEQFF.

The V call is TRBV28, the J call TRBJ2-7; 9 bases are shared with TRBD1. This CDR3 region has 15 residues. Unmatched junction bases numbered 8, after V lost 3 bases and J lost 5 bases. CDR1 and CDR2 from the germline V gene are MDHEN and SYDVKM. This CDR3 reads CASSFPRTGANEQYF. Here the CDR3 DNA reads TGTGCCAGCAGTTTTCCTCGGACAGGGGCGAACGAGCAGTACTTC.

The chain joins TRBV20-1 to TRBJ2-1; D possibly uses TRBD1 or TRBD2 (5 bases each). This CDR3 comprises 12 residues. With 4 bases removed from V and 6 bases from J, the gap between germline ends came to 10 bases. Germline values: CDR1 DFQATT, CDR2 SNEGSKA (reference sequence). The CDR3 region has the DNA TGCAGTGCTAAAGAGGGGAGCAATGAGCAGTTCTTC. Encoded protein: CSAKEGSNEQFF.

The chain couples TRBV28 to TRBJ2-7; D is uncertain. The germline V and J ends were trimmed by 5 bases and 7 bases, with 15 bases remaining between them. Germline CDR1 and CDR2: MDHEN and SYDVKM. This CDR3 comprises 13 residues. The CDR3 region is CASSRGPNREQYF. CDR3 bases: TGTGCCAGCAGTCGAGGCCCCAATAGGGAGCAGTACTTC.

In the case of this clonotype: At one end the junction does not follow the germline gene, possibly because of a read error. The chain joins TRBV6-2 or TRBV6-3 to TRBJ1-2, with TRBD1 as a possible D gene (6 bases). The CDR3 runs to 13 residues. In germline, CDR1 is MNHEY, CDR2 SVGEGT. The CDR3 region has the DNA TGTGCCAGCCAGGGGCAGTTGAGCTATGGCTACACCTTT. Translated, it gives CASQGQLSYGYTF.

The genes are TRBV21-1 and TRBJ1-4. TRBV21-1 has pseudogene status. The CDR3 spans 14 residues. The CDR3 is CASSNWDGPEKLFF. In DNA, the CDR3 is TGTGCCAGCAGCAACTGGGACGGGCCCGAAAAACTGTTTTTT.

This clonotype was counted a few times. The J gene is TRBJ2-1, the V gene TRBV20-1; no reliable D call. The CDR3 has 11 amino acids. V gave up 3 bases and J gave up 5 bases, with 5 bases separating them. Germline V gene sequence: CDR1 DFQATT, CDR2 SNEGSKA (reference sequence). CDR3 coding DNA: TGCAGTGCTAGCCTAGACAATGAGCAGTTCTTC. This codes for CSASLDNEQFF.